These 26 T cell receptor beta chains were sequenced from one sample in a study of blood T cell repertoires in COVID-19 (dated by TCRdb to the early 2020s). Library prep was done by the immunoSEQ multiplex PCR assay. TCRdb retrieved this table from immuneACCESS and kept in-frame rearrangements only. Not all clones are present; in checked studies, unresolved V genes account for under half, and no reason is known for the remainder. For this sample there are about 140,000 clones; around 86% appear just once. The ten largest clones add up to around 1.4% of the sample. Source material: peripheral blood. The receptors were gathered from a human donor in a cohort sampled during active COVID-19.

V gene TRBV5-4 combines with J gene TRBJ2-1; 15 bases are shared with TRBD2. Trimming removed 4 bases from V and 8 bases from J; junction bases left unmatched: 7. From germline, CDR1 is SGHNT and CDR2 YYREEE (reference sequence). The CDR3 has 16 residues. CDR3 loop: CASSPGLAGGPHEQFF. Here the CDR3 DNA reads TGTGCCAGCAGCCCCGGACTAGCGGGAGGGCCCCATGAGCAGTTCTTC.

The rearrangement uses TRBV5-1 and TRBJ2-7; 8 bases line up with TRBD1. The CDR3 consists of 15 residues. The V segment lost 4 bases and the J segment 3 bases; nucleotides outside the gene matches: 9. Germline CDR1 and CDR2: SGHRS and YFSETQ. CDR3 sequence (DNA): TGCGCCAGCAGCATTCCGACAGGGGAGCGCTACGAGCAGTACTTC. Its protein product is CASSIPTGERYEQYF.

The rearrangement joins TRBV5-8 to TRBJ2-7; 12 positions match TRBD2. Looked up from germline, CDR1 is SGHTS and CDR2 is YDEGEE. The V segment lost 6 bases and the J segment 2 bases; nucleotides outside the gene matches: 6. This CDR3 region has 15 residues. The CDR3 loop reads CASNSGLAGPYEQYF. CDR3 nucleotides: TGTGCCAGCAACTCTGGACTAGCGGGACCCTACGAGCAGTACTTC.

This sequence joins TRBV6-2 or TRBV6-3 and TRBJ2-1, with a weak D call TRBD2 (5 bases). The germline V and J ends were trimmed by 4 bases and 4 bases, with 14 bases remaining between them. Germline V gene sequence: CDR1 MNHEY, CDR2 SVGEGT. The CDR3 contains 15 residues. CDR3 nucleotides: TGTGCCAGCAGTTCCTTACAGCGGCCGTACAATGAGCAGTTCTTC. Protein sequence: CASSSLQRPYNEQFF.

The V and J genes are TRBV5-1 and TRBJ2-5; D gene uncertain. Germline assignment: CDR1 SGHRS and CDR2 YFSETQ. V was clipped by 0 bases and J by 5 bases, with 11 bases between them. The CDR3 consists of 14 residues. The CDR3 loop reads CASSLVTAGETQYF. CDR3 in DNA: TGCGCCAGCAGCTTGGTAACAGCTGGGGAGACCCAGTACTTC.

The genes are TRBV7-2 and TRBJ2-1, with TRBD2 identical over 7 bases. J was trimmed by 2 bases and V by 1 base; bases with no gene match: 8. Germline V lookup: CDR1 SGHTA, CDR2 FQGNSA. The CDR3 runs to 17 residues. The CDR3 here is CASSLVVGGTTYNEQFF. The CDR3 bases are TGTGCCAGCAGCTTAGTGGTAGGCGGGACTACCTACAATGAGCAGTTCTTC.

The chain couples TRBV5-1 to TRBJ1-1, with 7 positions matching TRBD1. V was clipped by 3 bases and J by 7 bases; unmatched bases: 6. Germline assignment: CDR1 SGHRS and CDR2 YFSETQ. CDR3 length: 13 residues. The CDR3 DNA reads TGCGCCAGCAGCTCGGGACAGACCATTGAAGCTTTCTTT. Translation gives CASSSGQTIEAFF.

This rearrangement joins TRBV25-1 to TRBJ1-1; 7 bases match TRBD1. CDR1 and CDR2 from the germline V gene are MGHDK and SYGVNS. The J segment lost 9 bases and the V segment lost 2 bases, leaving 12 bases of the junction unmatched. The CDR3 is made up of 15 amino acids. The CDR3 region has the DNA TGTGCCAGCAGTGAAAGGGGGCGGGGCACAAACCAAGCTTTCTTT. This encodes CASSERGRGTNQAFF.

The chain has TRBV5-1 and TRBJ2-7; the D gene is possibly TRBD2 (6 bases). The CDR3 loop spans 18 amino acids. With 1 base removed from V and 3 bases from J, the gap between germline ends came to 23 bases. Germline CDR1 is SGHRS and CDR2 is YFSETQ. The CDR3: CASSLNALEGPGLYEQYF. Written as DNA, the CDR3 is TGCGCCAGCAGCTTGAATGCACTAGAGGGCCCGGGACTCTACGAGCAGTACTTC.

The chain uses TRBV19 and TRBJ2-4, with TRBD1 as a possible D gene (6 bases). The CDR3 consists of 14 residues. V lost 3 bases to trimming and J lost 6 bases, with 12 bases between them. From germline, CDR1 is LNHDA and CDR2 SQIVND (reference sequence). The CDR3 sequence is CASSIRGRGNIQYF. CDR3 sequence (DNA): TGTGCCAGTAGTATTCGTGGCAGGGGAAACATTCAGTACTTC.

This clone was counted once. V usage is TRBV7-2 and J usage is TRBJ2-5; 11 positions agree with TRBD2. Germline trimming cut 3 bases from V and 3 bases from J; bases unmatched to any gene: 9. Germline-derived CDR1 and CDR2 are SGHTA and FQGNSA. This CDR3 region has 17 residues. CDR3: CASSFPLSGRAEETQYF. CDR3 bases: TGTGCCAGCAGCTTCCCCCTTAGCGGGAGGGCCGAAGAGACCCAGTACTTC.

The chain uses TRBV6-5 and TRBJ2-2, with D possibly being TRBD1 (5 bases). The CDR3 sequence is 13 residues long. CDR1 MNHEY and CDR2 SVGAGI come from the germline V gene. Trimming cost V 6 bases and J 5 bases, with 10 bases left between them. For the CDR3, the DNA is TGTGCCAGCAGGCTCAGGGTTACCGGGGAGCTGTTTTTT. It codes for CASRLRVTGELFF.

V gene TRBV4-1 combines with J gene TRBJ1-1; D is unclear. Germline CDR1 reads MGHRA; CDR2 reads YSYEKL. The CDR3 is 17 amino acids. V dropped 2 bases and J dropped 1 base, with 17 bases sitting between them. The chain's CDR3 is CASSQSRGRPKNTEAFF. The CDR3 DNA is TGCGCCAGCAGCCAATCACGGGGAAGACCGAAGAACACTGAAGCTTTCTTT.

This chain connects TRBV7-9 to TRBJ1-3; D is ambiguous. There are 15 residues in the CDR3. The V end was cut by 5 bases, the J end by 2 bases, with 13 bases between. Germline V gives CDR1 SEHNR, CDR2 FQNEAQ (reference sequence). The CDR3 sequence: CASSPRGNPGNTIYF. The CDR3 DNA reads as TGTGCCAGCAGCCCCCGAGGGAACCCTGGAAACACCATATATTTT.

V usage is TRBV28 and J usage is TRBJ2-1, with D perhaps matching TRBD2 (6 bases). V lost 6 bases and J lost 3, with 12 bases in between. The germline V gene encodes CDR1 MDHEN and CDR2 SYDVKM. The CDR3 has 14 amino acids. The CDR3 region is CASRLAFFYNEQFF. The CDR3, as DNA: TGTGCCAGCAGGCTAGCGTTCTTCTACAATGAGCAGTTCTTC.

The chain is built from TRBV6-1 and TRBJ2-4; weak D call: TRBD2 (5 bases). V was cut by 2 bases and J by 0 bases, with 8 bases left in between. CDR1 is MNHNS and CDR2 is SASEGT in the germline V gene. The CDR3 is 15 residues long. The CDR3 region has the DNA TGTGCCAGCAGTGAAAGAGGGCTAGCCAAAAACATTCAGTACTTC. It is translated as CASSERGLAKNIQYF.

The chain joins TRBV9 to TRBJ2-3; 8 bases agree with TRBD2. The CDR3 runs 14 residues. The germline CDR1 and CDR2 sequences are SGDLS and YYNGEE. J was trimmed by 5 bases and V by 0 bases; bases with no gene match: 2. The CDR3 loop is CASSVESGGDTQYF. For the CDR3, the DNA is TGTGCCAGCAGCGTAGAGAGCGGGGGAGATACGCAGTATTTT.

The chain employs TRBV19 and TRBJ2-7; a weak D match, TRBD2 (5 bases). Trimming removed 5 bases at V and 1 base at J, with 9 bases between. The germline CDR1 and CDR2 sequences are LNHDA and SQIVND (reference sequence). CDR3 size: 13 residues. CDR3 sequence reads: CASSQEGSYEQYF. CDR3 bases: TGTGCCAGTAGTCAAGAGGGTTCCTACGAGCAGTACTTC.

The chain uses TRBV4-3 and TRBJ2-3; 10 bases are a match to TRBD2. J lost 6 bases, V lost 4 bases, and 22 bases had no gene match. The germline V gene has CDR1 LGHNA and CDR2 YSLEER. The CDR3 totals 20 residues. For the CDR3, the DNA is TGCGCCAGCAGCCCCCGGAGCCTTCGTCGGGCTAGCGGGAGACGGGATACGCAGTATTTT. Protein: CASSPRSLRRASGRRDTQYF.

The chain uses TRBV3-1 (or the pseudogene TRBV3-2) and TRBJ2-5; D possibly corresponds to TRBD1 (6 bases). V was shortened by 1 base and J by 2 bases, with 14 bases between the two germline ends. CDR3 length equals 16 residues. Per germline, CDR1 LGHDT and CDR2 YNNKEL (reference sequence). CDR3 residues: CASSQGSGAPQETQYF. The CDR3, as DNA: TGTGCCAGCAGCCAAGGCTCAGGGGCCCCGCAAGAGACCCAGTACTTC.

As DNA, the CDR3 is TGTGCCAGCAGGGGACTAGCGGGAGTCGGGGAGCTGTTTTTT. Its translation is CASRGLAGVGELFF. The chain is built from TRBV11-2 and TRBJ2-2; 14 bases fit TRBD2. The junction had 1 base not matched to a gene; V was cut back by 6 bases and J by 7 bases. Germline V gene lookup returns CDR1 SGHAT and CDR2 FQNNGV. The CDR3 has 14 residues.

This clone appeared a few times. The junction shows a germline mismatch at one end, possibly a read error. The V call is TRBV28, the J call TRBJ1-6, with 9 bases that match TRBD1. The germline V gene has CDR1 MDHEN and CDR2 SYDVKM. CDR3 length: 15 amino acids. CDR3 residues: CASNPGQGYSSPLHF. The CDR3 DNA sequence: TGTGCCAGCAACCCGGGACAGGGTTATAGTTCACCCCTCCACTTT.

This clone was seen just once. The chain couples TRBV28 to TRBJ2-3; 9 bases are shared with TRBD1. V shed 5 bases and J 3 bases; nucleotides not matched to a gene: 6. CDR1 and CDR2 (germline): MDHEN, SYDVKM. The CDR3 has 15 residues. CDR3 sequence (DNA): TGTGCCAGCAGTCCCCGGGGGACAGGGACAGATACGCAGTATTTT. It yields the protein CASSPRGTGTDTQYF.

The rearrangement uses TRBV7-9 and TRBJ2-7, with D hard to call. CDR1 and CDR2 from the germline V gene are SEHNR and FQNEAQ (reference sequence). The CDR3 contains 13 residues. V was cut by 1 base and J by 3 bases, with 7 bases left in between. DNA for the CDR3: TGTGCCAGCAGCTTAGGGCAGATCTACGAGCAGTACTTC. Its translation is CASSLGQIYEQYF.

This clone is a singleton in its sample. The rearrangement links TRBV19 to TRBJ1-4; perhaps TRBD1 as D (5 bases). V lost 7 bases and J lost 2, with 14 bases in between. The germline V gene encodes CDR1 LNHDA and CDR2 SQIVND (reference sequence). The CDR3 runs 15 residues. CDR3 DNA: TGTGCCAGTACCCCCGGCAGGGCCACTAATGAAAAACTGTTTTTT. Translation: CASTPGRATNEKLFF.

The chain is built from TRBV5-1 and TRBJ2-3; D not resolved. Per germline, CDR1 SGHRS and CDR2 YFSETQ. The ends were cut back, 4 bases at V and 4 bases at J, with 19 bases in the middle. This CDR3 has 16 amino acids. CDR3 sequence: CASSGLRSLDADTQYF. The CDR3 DNA follows: TGCGCCAGCAGCGGGCTACGCAGCCTTGACGCAGATACGCAGTATTTT.